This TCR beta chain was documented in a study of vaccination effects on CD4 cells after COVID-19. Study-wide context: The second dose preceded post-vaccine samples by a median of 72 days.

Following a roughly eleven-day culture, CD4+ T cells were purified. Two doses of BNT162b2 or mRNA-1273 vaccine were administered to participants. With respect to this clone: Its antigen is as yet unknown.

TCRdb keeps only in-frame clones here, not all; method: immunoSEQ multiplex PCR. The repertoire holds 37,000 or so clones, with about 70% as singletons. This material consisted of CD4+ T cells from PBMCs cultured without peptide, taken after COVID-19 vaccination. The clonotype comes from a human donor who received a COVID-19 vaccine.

CDR3 loop: CASSPRGGSTDTQYF. The DNA of the CDR3 is TGTGCCAGCTCACCACGCGGCGGGAGTACAGATACGCAGTATTTT. The rearrangement links TRBV18 to TRBJ2-3, with 7 nucleotides matching TRBD2. The CDR3 extends over 15 amino acids. The trim removed 1 base at V and 3 bases at J, leaving 4 bases unmatched. Germline-derived CDR1 and CDR2 are KGHSH and LQKENI.